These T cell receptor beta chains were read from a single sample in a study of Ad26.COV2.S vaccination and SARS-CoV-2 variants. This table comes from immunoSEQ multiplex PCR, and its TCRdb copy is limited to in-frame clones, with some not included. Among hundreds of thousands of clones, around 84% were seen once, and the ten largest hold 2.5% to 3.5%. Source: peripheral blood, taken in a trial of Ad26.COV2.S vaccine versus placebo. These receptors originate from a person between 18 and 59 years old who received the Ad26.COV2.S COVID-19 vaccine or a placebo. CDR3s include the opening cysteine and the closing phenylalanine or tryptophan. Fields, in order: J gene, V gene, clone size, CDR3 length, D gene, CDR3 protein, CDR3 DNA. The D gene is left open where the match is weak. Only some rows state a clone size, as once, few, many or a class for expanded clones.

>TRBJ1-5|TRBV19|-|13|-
CASSNWDDQPQHF
TGTGCCAGTAGTAACTGGGACGATCAGCCCCAGCATTTT
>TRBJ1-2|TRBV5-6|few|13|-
CASSFAGFFGYTF
TGTGCCAGCAGCTTTGCAGGGTTCTTTGGCTACACCTTC
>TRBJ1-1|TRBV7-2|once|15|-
CASSLAPGPNTEAFF
TGTGCCAGCAGCTTAGCGCCAGGGCCGAACACTGAAGCTTTCTTT
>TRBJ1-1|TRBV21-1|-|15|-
CASSKGRQVNTEAFF
TGTGCCAGCAGCAAAGGGAGGCAGGTGAACACTGAAGCTTTCTTT
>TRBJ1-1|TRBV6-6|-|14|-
CASLKTGENTEAFF
TGTGCCAGCTTGAAAACTGGGGAGAACACTGAAGCTTTCTTT
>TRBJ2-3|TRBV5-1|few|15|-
CASSSQEASTDTQYF
TGCGCCAGCAGCTCCCAGGAAGCTAGCACAGATACGCAGTATTTT
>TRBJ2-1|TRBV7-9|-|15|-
CASSFNGRGENEQFF
TGTGCCAGCAGCTTTAACGGGAGAGGTGAGAATGAGCAGTTCTTC
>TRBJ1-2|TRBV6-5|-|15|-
CASRRGSPSNYGYTF
TGTGCCAGCAGACGCGGGAGCCCGTCTAACTATGGCTACACCTTC
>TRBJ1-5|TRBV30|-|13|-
CAWSVDESQPQHF
TGTGCCTGGAGTGTCGACGAGAGTCAGCCCCAGCATTTT
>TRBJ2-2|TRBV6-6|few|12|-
CASSYTTGELFF
TGTGCCAGCAGTTACACTACCGGGGAGCTGTTTTTT
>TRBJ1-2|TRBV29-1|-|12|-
CSVVGTEYGYTF
TGCAGCGTTGTAGGGACTGAATATGGCTACACCTTC
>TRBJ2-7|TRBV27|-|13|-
CASSNPGIYEQYF
TGTGCCAGCAGTAACCCGGGGATCTACGAGCAGTACTTC
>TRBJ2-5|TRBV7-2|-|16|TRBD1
CASSLGVQGVVETQYF
TGTGCCAGCAGCTTAGGCGTCCAGGGGGTCGTGGAGACCCAGTACTTC
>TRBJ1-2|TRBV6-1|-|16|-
CASSEGGYPGSGGYTF
TGTGCCAGCAGTGAAGGGGGGTACCCGGGTAGTGGCGGCTACACCTTC
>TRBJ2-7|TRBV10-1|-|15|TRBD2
CASSESSGGYYEQYF
TGCGCCAGCAGTGAGTCAAGCGGGGGGTACTACGAGCAGTACTTC
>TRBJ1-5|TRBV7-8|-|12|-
CASSLAGQPQHF
TGTGCCAGCAGCTTAGCCGGACAGCCCCAGCATTTT
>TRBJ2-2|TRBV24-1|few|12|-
CATGQGSGELFF
TGTGCCACCGGGCAGGGCAGCGGGGAGCTGTTTTTT
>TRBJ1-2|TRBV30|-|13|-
CAWSVSGWYGYTF
TGTGCCTGGAGTGTGTCAGGGTGGTATGGCTACACCTTC
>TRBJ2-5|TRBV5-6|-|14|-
CASSLEGVQETQYF
TGTGCCAGCAGCTTGGAAGGAGTTCAAGAGACCCAGTACTTC
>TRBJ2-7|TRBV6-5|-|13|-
CASSRMGPYEQYF
TGTGCCAGCAGCCGAATGGGACCTTACGAGCAGTACTTC
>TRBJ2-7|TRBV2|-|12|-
CASSVGRDEQYF
TGTGCCAGCAGTGTAGGACGGGACGAGCAGTACTTC
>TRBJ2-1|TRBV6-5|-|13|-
CATAGTIYNEQFF
TGTGCCACCGCCGGGACAATCTACAATGAGCAGTTCTTC
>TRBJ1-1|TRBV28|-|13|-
CASSLQGRRGAFF
TGTGCCAGCAGTTTACAGGGCCGCCGGGGAGCTTTCTTT
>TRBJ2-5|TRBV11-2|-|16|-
CASSFIGGGNQETQYF
TGTGCCAGCAGCTTCATAGGGGGAGGGAACCAAGAGACCCAGTACTTC
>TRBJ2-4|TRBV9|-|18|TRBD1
CASSVEGGTGIAKNIQYF
TGTGCCAGCAGCGTAGAAGGTGGGACAGGGATAGCCAAAAACATTCAGTACTTC
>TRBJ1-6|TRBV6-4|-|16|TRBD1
CASSGGTADSGSPLHF
TGTGCCAGCAGTGGCGGGACAGCCGATTCTGGTTCACCCCTCCACTTT
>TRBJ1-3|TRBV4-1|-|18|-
CASSPYEGPNTSGNTIYF
TGCGCCAGCAGCCCGTATGAAGGACCGAACACCTCTGGAAACACCATATATTTT
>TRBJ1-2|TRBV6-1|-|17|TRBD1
CASSEAIQGSSYYGYTF
TGTGCCAGCAGTGAAGCGATACAGGGGTCTTCCTATTATGGCTACACCTTC
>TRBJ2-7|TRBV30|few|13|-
CAWGEDPAPEQYF
TGTGCCTGGGGGGAGGACCCGGCCCCCGAGCAGTACTTC
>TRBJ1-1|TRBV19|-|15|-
CASIPRGATGPEAFF
TGTGCCAGTATCCCTAGGGGGGCGACCGGGCCTGAAGCTTTCTTT
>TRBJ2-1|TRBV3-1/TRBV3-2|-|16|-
CASSQTPGEGYNEQFF
TGTGCCAGCAGCCAAACTCCGGGCGAGGGGTACAATGAGCAGTTCTTC
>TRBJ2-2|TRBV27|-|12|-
CASSSNTGELFF
TGTGCCAGCAGTTCCAACACCGGGGAGCTGTTTTTT
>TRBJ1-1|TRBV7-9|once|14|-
CASSSETKNTEAFF
TGTGCCAGCAGCTCAGAAACAAAGAACACTGAAGCTTTCTTT
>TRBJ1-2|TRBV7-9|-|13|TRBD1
CASSTWDSRGYTF
TGTGCCAGCAGCACTTGGGACAGCCGGGGCTACACCTTC
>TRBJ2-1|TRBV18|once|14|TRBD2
CASSPVAGNNEQFF
TGTGCCAGCTCACCGGTAGCGGGAAACAATGAGCAGTTCTTC
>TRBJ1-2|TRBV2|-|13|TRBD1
CASERQGFYGYTF
TGTGCCAGCGAAAGACAGGGATTCTATGGCTACACCTTC
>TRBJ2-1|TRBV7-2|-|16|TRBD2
CASSPSLAGARVEQFF
TGTGCCAGCAGCCCTTCACTAGCGGGGGCTAGGGTTGAGCAGTTCTTC
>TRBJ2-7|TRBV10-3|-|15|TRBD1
CAISESRDSGYEQYF
TGTGCCATCAGTGAGTCCCGGGACAGCGGCTACGAGCAGTACTTC
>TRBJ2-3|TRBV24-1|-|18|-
CATSDLRLGGAGTDTQYF
TGTGCCACCAGTGATTTGCGGCTTGGGGGGGCGGGCACAGATACGCAGTATTTT
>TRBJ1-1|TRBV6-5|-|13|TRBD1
CASRTGPRTEAFF
TGTGCCAGCAGGACAGGGCCGCGAACTGAAGCTTTCTTT
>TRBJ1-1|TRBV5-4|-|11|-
CASRWGAEAFF
TGTGCCAGCAGGTGGGGGGCCGAAGCTTTCTTT
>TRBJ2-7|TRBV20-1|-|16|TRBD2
CSASSILAGSPYEQYF
TGCAGTGCTAGTAGTATCCTAGCGGGGAGTCCCTACGAGCAGTACTTC